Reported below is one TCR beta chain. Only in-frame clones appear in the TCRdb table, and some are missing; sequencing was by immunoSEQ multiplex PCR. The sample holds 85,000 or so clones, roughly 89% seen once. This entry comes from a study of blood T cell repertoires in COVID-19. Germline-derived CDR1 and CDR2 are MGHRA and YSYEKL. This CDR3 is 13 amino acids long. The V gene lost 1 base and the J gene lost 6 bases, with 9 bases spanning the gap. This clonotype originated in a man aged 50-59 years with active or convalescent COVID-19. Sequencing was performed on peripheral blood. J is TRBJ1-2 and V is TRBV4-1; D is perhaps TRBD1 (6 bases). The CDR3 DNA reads TGCGCCAGCAGCCAAGTCAGGGGTGATGGCTACACCTTC. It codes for CASSQVRGDGYTF.